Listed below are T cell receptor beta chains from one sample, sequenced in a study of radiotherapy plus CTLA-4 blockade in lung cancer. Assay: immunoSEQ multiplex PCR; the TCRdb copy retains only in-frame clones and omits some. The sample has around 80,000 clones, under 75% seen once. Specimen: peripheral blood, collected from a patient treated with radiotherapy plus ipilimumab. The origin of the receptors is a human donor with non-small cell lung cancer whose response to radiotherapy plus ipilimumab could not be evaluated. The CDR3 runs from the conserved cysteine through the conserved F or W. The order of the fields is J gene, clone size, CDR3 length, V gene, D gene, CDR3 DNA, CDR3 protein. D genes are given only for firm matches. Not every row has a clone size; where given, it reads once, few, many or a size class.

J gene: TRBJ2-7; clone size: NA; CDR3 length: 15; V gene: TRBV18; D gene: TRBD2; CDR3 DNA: TGTGCCAGCTCACCAATAGAGGGAGGGGTCTACGAGCAGTACTTC; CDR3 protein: CASSPIEGGVYEQYF
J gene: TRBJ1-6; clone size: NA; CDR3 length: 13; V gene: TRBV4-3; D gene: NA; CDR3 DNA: TGCGCCAGCAGCCGACTTAAGAGTTCACCCCTCCACTTT; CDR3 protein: CASSRLKSSPLHF
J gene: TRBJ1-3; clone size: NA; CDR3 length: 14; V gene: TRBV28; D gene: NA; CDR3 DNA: TGTGCCAGCACTAGTGGGAGGTCTGGAAACACCATATATTTT; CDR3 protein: CASTSGRSGNTIYF
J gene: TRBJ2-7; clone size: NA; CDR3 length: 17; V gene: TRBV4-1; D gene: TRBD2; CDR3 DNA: TGCGCCAGCAGCCAAGATCGGGTAGCGGGGTCCAGGGTCGAGCAGTACTTC; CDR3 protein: CASSQDRVAGSRVEQYF
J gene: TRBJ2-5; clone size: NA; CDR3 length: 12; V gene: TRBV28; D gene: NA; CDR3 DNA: TGTGCCAGCAATGAGAATTGGGAGACCCAGTACTTC; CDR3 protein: CASNENWETQYF
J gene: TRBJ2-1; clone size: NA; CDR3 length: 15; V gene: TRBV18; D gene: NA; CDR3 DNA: TGTGCCAGCTCACCGGGGCAGGGGCGAAACAATGAGCAGTTCTTC; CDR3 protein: CASSPGQGRNNEQFF
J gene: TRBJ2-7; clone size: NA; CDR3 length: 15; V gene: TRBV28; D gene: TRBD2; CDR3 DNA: TGTGCCAGCAGGGGGGAGGGAGCGGGGCCGTACGAGCAGTACTTC; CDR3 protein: CASRGEGAGPYEQYF
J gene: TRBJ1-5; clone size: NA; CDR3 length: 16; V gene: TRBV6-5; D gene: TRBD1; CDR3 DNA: TGTGCCAGCAGTTCCCCGGACAGGGAATTAAATCAGCCCCAGCATTTT; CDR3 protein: CASSSPDRELNQPQHF
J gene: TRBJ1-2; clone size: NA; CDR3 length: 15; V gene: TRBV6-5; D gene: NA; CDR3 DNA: TGTGCCAGCAGTTACTCGAGAACGGGTAGCTATGGCTACACCTTC; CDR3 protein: CASSYSRTGSYGYTF
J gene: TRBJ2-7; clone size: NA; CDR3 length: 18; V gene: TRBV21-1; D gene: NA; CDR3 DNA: TGTGCCAGCGAGCGACTAGCGGCAGAATCAACCCGAACCTACGAGCAGTACTTC; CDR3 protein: CASERLAAESTRTYEQYF
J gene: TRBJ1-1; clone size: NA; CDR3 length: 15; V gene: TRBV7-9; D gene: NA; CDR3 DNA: TGTGCCAGCAGCTTAGGGTGGGAGTTGAACACTGAAGCTTTCTTT; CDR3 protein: CASSLGWELNTEAFF
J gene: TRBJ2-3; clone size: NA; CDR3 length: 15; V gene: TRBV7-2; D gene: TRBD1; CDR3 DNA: TGTGCCAGCAGCTTCTCGACAGGGGGCATAGATACGCAGTATTTT; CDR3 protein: CASSFSTGGIDTQYF
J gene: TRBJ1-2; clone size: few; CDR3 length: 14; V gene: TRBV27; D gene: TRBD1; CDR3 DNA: TGTGCCAGCAGCCAAAGGGGGCGCAGGCATGGCTACACCTTC; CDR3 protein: CASSQRGRRHGYTF
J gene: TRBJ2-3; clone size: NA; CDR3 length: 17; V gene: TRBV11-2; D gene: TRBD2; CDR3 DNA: TGTGCCAGCAGCCCCCTCCTAGCGGGGGGGCGCACAGATACGCAGTATTTT; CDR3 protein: CASSPLLAGGRTDTQYF
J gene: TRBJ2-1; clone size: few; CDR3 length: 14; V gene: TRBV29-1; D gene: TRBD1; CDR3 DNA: TGCAGCCTATACGGGGGACAGGCCTGGGATGAGCAGTTCTTC; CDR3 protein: CSLYGGQAWDEQFF
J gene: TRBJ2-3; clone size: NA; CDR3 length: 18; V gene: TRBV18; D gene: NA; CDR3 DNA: TGTGCCAGCTCACCACCGAGGCGGCTCGGATATAGCACAGATACGCAGTATTTT; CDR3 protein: CASSPPRRLGYSTDTQYF
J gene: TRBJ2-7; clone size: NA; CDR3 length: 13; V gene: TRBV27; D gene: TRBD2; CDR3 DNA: TGTGCCAGCTCGCTGGGACTAGCCCACGAGCAGTACTTC; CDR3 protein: CASSLGLAHEQYF
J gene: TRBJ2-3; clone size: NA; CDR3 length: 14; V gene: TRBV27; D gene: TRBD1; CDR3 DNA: TGTGCCAGCAGTCTAGACAGGGGCACAGATACGCAGTATTTT; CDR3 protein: CASSLDRGTDTQYF
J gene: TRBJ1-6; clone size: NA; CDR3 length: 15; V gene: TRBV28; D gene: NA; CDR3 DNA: TGTGCCAGCAGTTTACGTGGAGGTGGGAATTCACCCCTCCACTTT; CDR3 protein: CASSLRGGGNSPLHF
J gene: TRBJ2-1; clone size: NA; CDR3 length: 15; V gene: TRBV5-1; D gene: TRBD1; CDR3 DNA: TGCGCCAGCAGGCGGCCCGGGACAGGGGGCAATGAGCAGTTCTTC; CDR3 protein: CASRRPGTGGNEQFF
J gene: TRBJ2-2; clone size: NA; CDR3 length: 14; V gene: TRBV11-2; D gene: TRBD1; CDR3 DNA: TGTGCCAGCAGGGAGACAGGGGGCACCGGGGAGCTGTTTTTT; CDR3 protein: CASRETGGTGELFF
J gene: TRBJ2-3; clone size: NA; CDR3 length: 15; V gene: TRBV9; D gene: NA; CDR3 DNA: TGTGCCAGCAGCGCAGGAATCCCCCCCACAGATACGCAGTATTTT; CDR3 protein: CASSAGIPPTDTQYF
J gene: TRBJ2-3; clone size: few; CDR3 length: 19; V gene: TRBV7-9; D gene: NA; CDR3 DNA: TGTGCCAGCAGCTTACCCCCGGCCCTGCAAGGACCTCCGGGGGATACGCAGTATTTT; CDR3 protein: CASSLPPALQGPPGDTQYF
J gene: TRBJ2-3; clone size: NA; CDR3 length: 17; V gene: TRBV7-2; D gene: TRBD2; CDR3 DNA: TGTGCCAGCAGCTTAAACGGGGGGGCTTCCTCCCCGGATACGCAGTATTTT; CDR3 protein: CASSLNGGASSPDTQYF
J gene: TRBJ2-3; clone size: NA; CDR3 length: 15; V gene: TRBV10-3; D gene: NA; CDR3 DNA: TGTGCCATCAGTGAGCGCTCAGAAAGCACAGATACGCAGTATTTT; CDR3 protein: CAISERSESTDTQYF
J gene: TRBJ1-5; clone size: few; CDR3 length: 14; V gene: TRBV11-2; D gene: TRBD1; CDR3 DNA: TGTGCCAGCAGCCGACAGGGAGGCAATCAGCCCCAGCATTTT; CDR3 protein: CASSRQGGNQPQHF
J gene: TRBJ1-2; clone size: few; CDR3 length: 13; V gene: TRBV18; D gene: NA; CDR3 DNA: TGTGCCAGCTCACCATCGGGGGGCTATGGCTACACCTTC; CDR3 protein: CASSPSGGYGYTF
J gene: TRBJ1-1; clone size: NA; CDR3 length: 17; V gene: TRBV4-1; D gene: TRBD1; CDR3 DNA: TGCGCCAGCAGCTCAGAGCTAGGGACAGCACGGAACACTGAAGCTTTCTTT; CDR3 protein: CASSSELGTARNTEAFF
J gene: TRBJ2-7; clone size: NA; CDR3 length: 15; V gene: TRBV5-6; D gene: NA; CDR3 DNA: TGTGCCAGCAGCCCCGTGGACAGCTCCGTCCGCGAGCAGTACTTC; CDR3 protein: CASSPVDSSVREQYF
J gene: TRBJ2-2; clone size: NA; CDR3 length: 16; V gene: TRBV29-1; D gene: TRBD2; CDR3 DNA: TGCAGCGTTGACGGGACGACGGGGGGGTCCACCGGGGAGCTGTTTTTT; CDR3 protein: CSVDGTTGGSTGELFF
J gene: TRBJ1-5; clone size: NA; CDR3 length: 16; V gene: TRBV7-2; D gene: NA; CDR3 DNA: TGTGCCAGCAGCTTAGTGGGGGGGCGAAGCAATCAGCCCCAGCATTTT; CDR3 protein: CASSLVGGRSNQPQHF
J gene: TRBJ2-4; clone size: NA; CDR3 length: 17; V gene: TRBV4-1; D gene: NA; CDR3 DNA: TGCGCCAGCAGCCCCCTGGTTGGAGTACTAGCCAAAAACATTCAGTACTTC; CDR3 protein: CASSPLVGVLAKNIQYF
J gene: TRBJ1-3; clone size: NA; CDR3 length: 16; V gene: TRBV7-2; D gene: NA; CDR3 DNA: TGTGCCAGCAGCTTGGGCCACCCAGTAACAGGAAACACCATATATTTT; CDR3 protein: CASSLGHPVTGNTIYF
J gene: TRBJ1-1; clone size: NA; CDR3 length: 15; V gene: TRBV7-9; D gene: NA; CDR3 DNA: TGTGCCAGCATCCCCACCGGGACACCAAACACTGAAGCTTTCTTT; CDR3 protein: CASIPTGTPNTEAFF
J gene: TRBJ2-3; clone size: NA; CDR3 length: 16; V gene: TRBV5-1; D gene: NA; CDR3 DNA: TGCGCCAGCGGGGCCGTGGGGGCAGGGGTCACAGATACGCAGTATTTT; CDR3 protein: CASGAVGAGVTDTQYF
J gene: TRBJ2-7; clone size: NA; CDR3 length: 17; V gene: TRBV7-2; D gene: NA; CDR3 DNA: TGTGCCAGCAGCTTGGTCAGGGGCCCATCGCTGTCCTACGAGCAGTACTTC; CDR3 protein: CASSLVRGPSLSYEQYF
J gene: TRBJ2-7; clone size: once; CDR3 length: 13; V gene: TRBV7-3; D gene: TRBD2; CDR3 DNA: TGTGCCAGCAGCCATAGGGAGGGCTACGAGCAGTACTTC; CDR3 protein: CASSHREGYEQYF
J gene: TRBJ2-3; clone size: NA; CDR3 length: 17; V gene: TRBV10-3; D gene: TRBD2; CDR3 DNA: TGTGCCATCAGTGAGTCCCCCTCACTAGCGGTTGCAGATACGCAGTATTTT; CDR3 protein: CAISESPSLAVADTQYF